Below are 28 T cell receptor beta chains sequenced from a single sample in a study of T cells after yellow fever vaccination. TCRdb redid the calling of the 5' RACE reads with MiXCR, one entry per CDR3 protein. The sample yields about 150,000 distinct CDR3 sequences, more than 6.5% seen once. The sample consisted of CD4+ T cells sorted from PBMCs, taken 10 days after the yellow fever booster vaccination. The receptors stem from a young man who received the YFV17D yellow fever vaccine.

This clonotype occurred many times. The chain combines TRBV7-6 with TRBJ2-1; 7 bases match TRBD2. The junction had 11 bases not matched to a gene; V was cut back by 7 bases and J by 2 bases. The CDR3 has 16 amino acids. Germline V gene lookup returns CDR1 SGHVS and CDR2 FNYEAQ. CDR3 bases: TGTGCCAGCAACTATGCGGGGCTAGCGGCCTACAATGAGCAGTTCTTC. This codes for CASNYAGLAAYNEQFF.

This chain connects TRBV5-1 to TRBJ2-5; 15 bases are a match to TRBD2. The CDR3 has 20 amino acids. Germline V gene lookup returns CDR1 SGHRS and CDR2 YFSETQ. Unmatched junction bases numbered 16, after V lost 2 bases and J lost 5 bases. CDR3 sequence: CASSFRTPGTSGRNLETQYF. The CDR3 region has the DNA TGCGCCAGCAGCTTCCGTACCCCCGGGACTAGCGGGAGGAATCTGGAGACCCAGTACTTC.

This clonotype has ten or more counts. V and J are TRBV29-1 and TRBJ2-3; unclear D gene. The CDR3 length is 12 residues. CDR1 and CDR2 (germline): SQVTM, ANQGSEA. V was shortened by 3 bases and J by 5 bases, with 9 bases between the two germline ends. The chain's CDR3 is CSVEALLDTQYF. The CDR3 DNA reads TGCAGCGTTGAGGCACTTTTAGATACGCAGTATTTT.

This clonotype was seen many times. The chain uses TRBV9 and TRBJ2-3, with 10 bases aligning to TRBD2. The CDR3 has 16 residues. CDR1 is SGDLS, CDR2 YYNGEE, per germline. V lost 0 bases, J lost 1 base, and 2 bases stayed unmatched. CDR3 residues: CASSVGLAGGTDTQYF. In nucleotides, the CDR3 is TGTGCCAGCAGCGTAGGCCTAGCGGGAGGCACAGATACGCAGTATTTT.

This clonotype was found many times. The V call is TRBV25-1, the J call TRBJ2-5, with TRBD2 identical over 14 bases. Trimming removed 1 base from V and 4 bases from J; junction bases left unmatched: 5. This CDR3 is 17 amino acids long. CDR1 is MGHDK and CDR2 is SYGVNS in the germline V gene. The CDR3 coding sequence is TGTGCCAGCAGTGAATTTAAGGGACTAGCGGGAGCAGAGACCCAGTACTTC. The encoded protein is CASSEFKGLAGAETQYF.

This clonotype was seen a handful of times. The chain recombines TRBV5-5 with TRBJ1-6, with D possibly matching TRBD1 (5 bases). The CDR3 sequence is 14 residues long. V was pared by 0 bases and J by 8 bases, with 9 bases between. Per the germline V gene, CDR1 is SGHKS and CDR2 is YYEKEE (reference sequence). CDR3: CASSLVGPDSPLHF. The CDR3 coding sequence is TGTGCCAGCAGCTTGGTGGGGCCAGATTCACCCCTCCACTTT.

This chain links TRBV20-1 with TRBJ2-3; perhaps TRBD1 as D (7 bases). The length of the CDR3 is 14 residues. Per germline, CDR1 DFQATT and CDR2 SNEGSKA (reference sequence). The germline V and J ends were trimmed by 4 bases and 5 bases, with 16 bases remaining between them. The CDR3: CSATKGGGVDTQYF. The DNA of the CDR3 is TGCAGTGCTACAAAAGGGGGCGGGGTAGATACGCAGTATTTT.

This clonotype has a count of ten or more. The chain recombines TRBV29-1 with TRBJ2-3, with 9 bases aligning to TRBD1. The V and J ends lost 6 bases and 6 bases, in that order; junction bases with no gene match: 4. The CDR3 loop spans 12 amino acids. Per germline, CDR1 SQVTM and CDR2 ANQGSEA. CDR3 in amino acids: CSVKQGADTQYF. CDR3 in DNA: TGCAGCGTGAAACAGGGGGCGGATACGCAGTATTTT.

This clonotype showed up many times. The J gene is TRBJ2-3, the V gene TRBV7-2; weak D call: TRBD2 (6 bases). Germline V gene lookup returns CDR1 SGHTA and CDR2 FQGNSA. The CDR3 extends over 15 amino acids. V was pared by 1 base and J by 8 bases, with 16 bases between. The CDR3 loop is CASSLVGDLGGTQYF. DNA for the CDR3: TGTGCCAGCAGCTTAGTTGGGGACTTGGGGGGTACGCAGTATTTT.

This clonotype was counted many times. The rearrangement links TRBV5-1 to TRBJ2-1; 10 bases fit TRBD2. Germline trimming cut 6 bases from V and 6 bases from J; bases unmatched to any gene: 15. Germline CDR1 reads SGHRS; CDR2 reads YFSETQ. This CDR3 is 17 amino acids long. The CDR3 spells CASTPPGLAGVGNEQFF. DNA of the CDR3: TGCGCCAGCACCCCCCCAGGGCTAGCGGGAGTGGGCAATGAGCAGTTCTTC.

This sequence joins TRBV19 and TRBJ2-1; 11 bases are shared with TRBD2. Germline-derived CDR1 and CDR2 are LNHDA and SQIVND (reference sequence). This CDR3 has 15 amino acids. Unmatched junction bases numbered 5, after V lost 6 bases and J lost 4 bases. The CDR3 coding sequence is TGTGCCAGTAGGATGGGACTAGCGGCGTACAATGAGCAGTTCTTC. Encoded protein: CASRMGLAAYNEQFF.

There are a few counts of this clonotype. The genes are TRBV24-1 and TRBJ2-7; tentatively, D is TRBD2 (6 bases). Trimming left V 3 bases short and J 0 bases short, with 8 bases between. The CDR3 runs 14 residues. Germline values: CDR1 KGHDR, CDR2 SFDVKD. The CDR3 bases are TGTGCCACCAGTGATGCCGGGAGCTCCTACGAGCAGTACTTC. Translation: CATSDAGSSYEQYF.

This clonotype was counted only a few times. The chain links TRBV4-3 to TRBJ1-6, with TRBD1 as a possible D gene (5 bases). V was trimmed by 1 base and J by 7 bases, leaving 14 bases between them. Germline V gives CDR1 LGHNA, CDR2 YSLEER. The CDR3 sequence is 16 residues long. CDR3 sequence: CASSQARGLLNSPLHF. CDR3 coding DNA: TGCGCCAGCAGCCAAGCGAGGGGACTGCTGAATTCACCCCTCCACTTT.

This clonotype was detected many times. V and J are TRBV6-5 and TRBJ2-7; TRBD1 might be the D (6 bases). Germline V gene data show CDR1 as MNHEY and CDR2 as SVGAGI. Trimming shortened V by 4 bases and J by 7 bases, and 17 bases separated the two germline ends. The CDR3 totals 14 residues. For the CDR3, the DNA is TGTGCCAGCAGTTGGGGGCTACGAGTGAGGGAGCAGTACTTC. Amino acids: CASSWGLRVREQYF.

This clonotype appeared many times. The V and J genes are TRBV6-2 or TRBV6-3 and TRBJ2-7, with 12 bases matching TRBD2. Germline CDR1 MNHEY, CDR2 SVGEGT. The CDR3 has 16 amino acids. Trimming at V came to 5 bases and at J to 3 bases, leaving 8 bases not matched to a gene. In DNA form, the CDR3 reads TGTGCCAGCAGTCCGCGGGGGACTAGCGGGTACTACGAGCAGTACTTC. Amino acid sequence: CASSPRGTSGYYEQYF.

Ten or more counts support this clonotype. The chain is built from TRBV6-2 or TRBV6-3 and TRBJ2-7; 9 bases line up with TRBD1. V shed 6 bases and J 6 bases; nucleotides not matched to a gene: 6. From germline, CDR1 is MNHEY and CDR2 SVGEGT. This CDR3 contains 13 residues. The CDR3 DNA is TGTGCCAGCAGGGGGACAGGGCCCAGCGAGCAGTACTTC. Its protein product is CASRGTGPSEQYF.

This clonotype was detected many times. The chain has TRBV7-8 and TRBJ2-1, with 10 bases matching TRBD2. The CDR3 extends over 16 amino acids. V trimming: 6 bases; J trimming: 8 bases; junction bases outside the gene matches: 13. Looked up from germline, CDR1 is SGHVS and CDR2 is FQNEAQ. CDR3: CASRPGRASGSDEQFF. Written as DNA, the CDR3 is TGTGCCAGCAGACCAGGGCGGGCTAGCGGGAGCGATGAGCAGTTCTTC.

This clonotype was recorded at least ten times. The chain couples TRBV5-1 to TRBJ2-1; 7 bases fit TRBD1. CDR1 is SGHRS and CDR2 is YFSETQ in the germline V gene. The CDR3 sequence is 16 residues long. Trimming removed 0 bases from V and 6 bases from J; junction bases left unmatched: 9. CDR3 sequence (DNA): TGCGCCAGCAGCTTGGTACTAGGGGGCTGGCGCAATGAGCAGTTCTTC. It yields the protein CASSLVLGGWRNEQFF.

This clonotype was observed a few times. In nucleotides, the CDR3 is TGTGCCAGCAGGGGACTAGCGGGATTAACAGATACGCAGTATTTT. Translating it yields CASRGLAGLTDTQYF. J is TRBJ2-3 and V is TRBV7-9, with 13 bases that match TRBD2. V lost 6 bases to trimming and J lost 3 bases; unmatched junction nucleotides: 3. The CDR3 totals 15 residues. Per germline, CDR1 SEHNR and CDR2 FQNEAQ (reference sequence).

The rearrangement joins TRBV6-2 or TRBV6-3 to TRBJ2-3; unclear D gene. Germline CDR1 reads MNHEY; CDR2 reads SVGEGT. The V end lost 11 bases, the J end lost 5 bases, and 5 bases lay between the germline ends. This CDR3 is 9 amino acids long. The CDR3: CACGDTQYF. CDR3 DNA: TGTGCCTGTGGAGATACGCAGTATTTT.

The V call is TRBV10-2, the J call TRBJ1-4; TRBD1 is a possible D gene (5 bases). V lost 2 bases, J lost 7 bases, and 17 bases lay in between. Germline V gene data show CDR1 as WSHSY and CDR2 as SAAADI. This CDR3 comprises 16 residues. The CDR3 loop is CASSEPSSGRGEKLFF. CDR3 nucleotides: TGCGCCAGCAGTGAGCCGTCCTCGGGACGTGGTGAAAAACTGTTTTTT.

This clonotype was seen ten or more times. This CDR3 is CASSSSGIYNEQFF. The DNA of the CDR3 is TGTGCCAGCAGCTCGTCCGGGATCTACAATGAGCAGTTCTTC. The chain joins TRBV14 to TRBJ2-1, with D perhaps matching TRBD2 (5 bases). Germline V gene lookup returns CDR1 SGHDN and CDR2 FVKESK. This CDR3 spans 14 amino acids. V shed 5 bases and J shed 3 bases, with 11 bases lying between them.

In this sample, this clonotype turned up many times. The chain links TRBV20-1 to TRBJ2-7; unclear D gene. Germline V gives CDR1 DFQATT, CDR2 SNEGSKA (reference sequence). With 3 bases removed from V and 0 bases from J, the gap between germline ends came to 9 bases. This CDR3 comprises 13 residues. CDR3 sequence (DNA): TGCAGTGCTAGGCCCGGGCCCTCCTACGAGCAGTACTTC. Protein sequence: CSARPGPSYEQYF.

In its sample, this clonotype was seen many times. The CDR3 coding sequence is TGCAGTGCTAGCGGACAGCGCGAGCAGTACTTC. This translates into CSASGQREQYF. The chain is built from TRBV20-1 and TRBJ2-7, with D possibly TRBD1 on 6 matching bases. Trimming took 3 bases from V and 6 from J, leaving 9 bases between them. In germline, CDR1 is DFQATT, CDR2 SNEGSKA (reference sequence). This CDR3 has 11 amino acids.

The V gene is TRBV4-3, the J gene TRBJ2-2; D possibly corresponds to TRBD2 (6 bases). Germline V gene sequence: CDR1 LGHNA, CDR2 YSLEER. This CDR3 spans 16 amino acids. V was trimmed by 0 bases and J by 9 bases, leaving 17 bases between them. The CDR3: CASSQDSPLGGRELFF. CDR3 sequence (DNA): TGCGCCAGCAGCCAAGATTCGCCCCTGGGAGGTCGGGAGCTGTTTTTT.

This clonotype appeared many times. V gene TRBV5-1 combines with J gene TRBJ2-2; 11 nucleotides match TRBD2. Germline V gene sequence: CDR1 SGHRS, CDR2 YFSETQ. Losses at the gene ends were 3 bases for V and 4 bases for J; bases not matched to a gene: 11. The CDR3 has 18 amino acids. Written as DNA, the CDR3 is TGCGCCAGCAGCTACGGCTTAGCGGGAGGGCTTAGCACCGGGGAGCTGTTTTTT. It is translated as CASSYGLAGGLSTGELFF.

At least ten counts were recorded for this clonotype. V is TRBV28 and J is TRBJ2-5, with D possibly being TRBD1 (5 bases). Germline CDR1 reads MDHEN; CDR2 reads SYDVKM. Trimming took 3 bases from V and 7 from J, leaving 9 bases between them. This CDR3 contains 12 residues. CDR3 protein: CASSFREGTQYF. The CDR3 bases are TGTGCCAGCAGTTTCAGGGAAGGGACCCAGTACTTC.

The table lists this clonotype with many counts. The V and J genes are TRBV20-1 and TRBJ1-4; possible D gene TRBD1, 5 bases. This CDR3 contains 13 residues. Per germline, CDR1 DFQATT and CDR2 SNEGSKA (reference sequence). V lost 8 bases to trimming and J lost 8 bases, with 18 bases between them. CDR3 DNA: TGCAGTCCAAAGGGGCCAGAGGCAGAAAAACTGTTTTTT. It translates to CSPKGPEAEKLFF.